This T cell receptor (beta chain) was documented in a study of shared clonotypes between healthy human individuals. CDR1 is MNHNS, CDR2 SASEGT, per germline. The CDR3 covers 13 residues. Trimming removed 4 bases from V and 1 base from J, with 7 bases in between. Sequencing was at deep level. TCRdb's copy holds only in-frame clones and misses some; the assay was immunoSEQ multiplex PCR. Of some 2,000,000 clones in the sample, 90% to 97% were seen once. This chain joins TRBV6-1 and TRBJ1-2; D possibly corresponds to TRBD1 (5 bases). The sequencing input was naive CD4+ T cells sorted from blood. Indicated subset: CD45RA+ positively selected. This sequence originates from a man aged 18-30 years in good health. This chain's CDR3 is CASSAGGNYGYTF. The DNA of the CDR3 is TGTGCCAGCAGTGCCGGGGGTAACTATGGCTACACCTTC.